This T cell receptor (beta chain) is drawn from a study of vaccination effects on CD4 cells after COVID-19 (dated by TCRdb to the early 2020s). Background on the whole study: Each participant received two doses of an mRNA SARS-CoV-2 vaccine, either BNT162b2 or mRNA-1273. SARS-CoV-2 spike-specific CD4+ TCR repertoires from before and after mRNA vaccination were compared in COVID-19 convalescent patients and in infection-naive vaccine recipients. The full study included around nine COVID-19 convalescent patients and a few SARS-CoV-2-naive healthy vaccine recipients. Cultures from other donors in the study were sequenced with the Oncomine TCR Beta short-read assay on an Illumina iSeq 100. Results the study describes overall, beyond this receptor: Both infection-induced and vaccine-induced clones contracted markedly at late post-vaccination timepoints, which is consistent with waning T cell responses. In healthy vaccine recipients, vaccine-induced clones were almost all SARS-CoV-2 mono-reactive, with only 1 of 255 cross-reactive with common cold coronaviruses. Limitations of the study were the small number of convalescent patients and the absence of early post-infection timepoints.

There are a few counts of this clone. Its specific antigen is unknown. It has no much larger one-base neighbor in the sample; base qualities were not kept. Library construction relied on the immunoSEQ multiplex PCR assay. DNA from the cultured and isolated CD4+ T cells underwent TCR beta CDR3 sequencing. Regarding the original processing steps: Non-productive TCR sequences were removed, reads were trimmed to the CDR3 region, and CDR3s of at least 7 amino acids were retained. The MANAFEST web app was used to identify antigen-specific clonotypes by comparing expansion in peptide wells with expansion in reference cultures. For clones to be considered positive, expansion at FDR<0.05 versus reference and all other wells, an odds ratio above 5, and a frequency above 0.1% in two replicate wells were required. A clonotype was defined as cross-reactive if the clonotype was significantly expanded both in SARS-CoV-2 spike wells and in at least one common cold coronavirus spike condition. CDR3 similarity was assessed by Levenshtein distance with the stringdist R package, and unrooted trees were built with ape in R 3.6.1. This is the immuneACCESS table as TCRdb keeps it, with only in-frame sequences that have V and J called. A part of the clones is gone; compared with another copy, unresolved V genes explain less than half, and the rest is unexplained. V and J calls and clone size are given by that table; D and trimming were obtained from the DNA. This sample comprises 30,000 to 45,000 clones, approximately 70% of them detected only once. Clones ranked in the top ten supply 22% of the sample.

The ViraFEST assay stimulated PBMC with viral peptide pools and then used TCR sequencing to identify antigen-specific CD4+ T cell clonotypes by expansion. After around eleven days of culture, CD4+ T cells were isolated with the EasySep CD4+ T cell isolation kit. None of the healthy vaccine recipients had a prior SARS-CoV-2 infection, which was confirmed by nucleocapsid antibody tests that came back negative both before and after vaccination. Each well held 2 million to 2.5 million PBMC cultured in IMDM containing approximately 5% human AB serum, around 10 IU/ml IL-2 and gentamicin, along with roughly 10 ug/ml peptides. On days 3 and 7, half of the culture medium was replaced with fresh IL-2-containing medium. Unless otherwise noted, each peptide stimulation condition was cultured in triplicate wells. Using Ficoll-Paque Plus gradient centrifugation, PBMC were separated from whole blood and then either used fresh or cryopreserved at -140C. The spike proteins of SARS-CoV-2 and of the common cold coronaviruses HCoV-NL63, HCoV-OC43 and HCoV-229E were spanned by overlapping peptide pools. The QIAamp micro DNA kit was used to extract genomic DNA from the cultured CD4+ T cells.

Between the V and J ends, shortened by 2 bases and 7 bases respectively, the junction contains 17 bases. The germline V gene sets CDR1 to LGHNA and CDR2 to YNFKEQ. There are 15 amino acids in the CDR3, from cysteine to phenylalanine inclusive. The kept DNA is CDR3 alone, 45 bases in frame from the first base. Sequencing was performed on CD4+ T cells from PBMCs cultured with SARS-CoV-2 spike peptides, taken before COVID-19 vaccination. Per the publication, the cell subset or site label means: SARS-CoV-2 spike overlapping peptide pool stimulation. The V gene is TRBV4-2 and the J gene is TRBJ1-2, with the D segment identity uncertain. The receptor was derived from a human donor who received a COVID-19 vaccine. The CDR3 amino acid sequence is: CASSQKTGVSLGYTF. The DNA reads as follows: TGTGCCAGCAGCCAAAAGACCGGGGTATCACTTGGCTACACCTTC.